These 24 T cell receptor beta chains share one sample of origin, sequenced in a study of T cells in Graves' hyperthyroidism and ophthalmopathy. Regions amplified from RNA transcripts were the TCR beta CDR3 regions. HTBI primers drove first-round RT-PCR of the TCR CDR3. TCRdb processed the multiplex PCR reads anew with MiXCR; each CDR3 protein has one entry. Of around 350,000 distinct CDR3 sequences in the sample, 20% to 25% were seen once. The sample was blood. These receptor sequences come from a man aged 45-65 years with Graves' hyperthyroidism.

The rearrangement links TRBV7-8 to TRBJ2-6; D unclear. From germline, CDR1 is SGHVS and CDR2 FQNEAQ. Trimming pared 2 bases from V and 1 base from J, leaving 12 bases between. The CDR3 is 17 residues long. The CDR3 protein is CASSLIVGQSGANVLTF. In DNA form, the CDR3 reads TGTGCCAGCAGCTTAATCGTTGGGCAGTCTGGGGCCAACGTCCTGACTTTC.

The chain recombines TRBV3-1 with TRBJ2-7; D unresolved. The length of the CDR3 is 13 residues. Germline V gene lookup returns CDR1 LGHDT and CDR2 YNNKEL (reference sequence). Trimming removed 1 base from V and 7 bases from J, with 11 bases in between. DNA of the CDR3: TGTGCCAGCAGCCAAGGAGACTTCTCAGAGCAGTACTTC. Protein sequence: CASSQGDFSEQYF.

V is TRBV4-1 and J is TRBJ1-2; 7 bases fit TRBD1. Germline CDR1 is MGHRA and CDR2 is YSYEKL. Trimming removed 4 bases from V and 0 bases from J; junction bases left unmatched: 5. This CDR3 contains 15 residues. The CDR3 nucleotides are TGCGCCAGCAGCCCAGGGACAGCCTCTAACTATGGCTACACCTTC. Translation gives CASSPGTASNYGYTF.

In its sample, this clonotype was seen a few times. The rearrangement joins TRBV6-5 to TRBJ2-3; 11 nucleotides match TRBD2. Germline CDR1 MNHEY, CDR2 SVGAGI. The V and J ends lost 4 bases and 6 bases, in that order; junction bases with no gene match: 9. The CDR3 loop spans 16 amino acids. The CDR3 sequence: CASSSSGTSGADTQYF. Written as DNA, the CDR3 is TGTGCCAGCAGTTCCTCCGGGACTAGCGGTGCGGATACGCAGTATTTT.

In its sample, this clonotype was seen a few times. The chain is built from TRBV10-3 and TRBJ1-6; D is unclear. Deletions cut 0 bases from V and 13 bases from J, with 10 bases between. CDR1 and CDR2 from the germline V gene are ENHRY and SYGVKD. The CDR3 loop spans 13 amino acids. CDR3 protein: CAISESQGSPLHF. CDR3 bases: TGTGCCATCAGTGAGTCGCAAGGTTCGCCCCTCCACTTT.

This clonotype has a count of ten or more. CDR3 region: CASGSPKTSLDYNEQFF. DNA of the CDR3: TGTGCTAGTGGTTCCCCCAAGACTAGCCTCGACTACAATGAGCAGTTCTTC. The chain carries TRBV12-5 and TRBJ2-1; 7 nucleotides line up with TRBD2. CDR3 length: 17 residues. The junction had 12 bases not matched to a gene; V was cut back by 4 bases and J by 3 bases. Germline assignment: CDR1 LGHNT and CDR2 FRNRAP.

The rearrangement links TRBV6-2 or TRBV6-3 to TRBJ2-7; perhaps TRBD1 as D (6 bases). CDR1 is MNHEY, CDR2 SVGEGT, per germline. V was trimmed by 0 bases and J by 3 bases, leaving 12 bases between them. The CDR3 spans 15 residues. The CDR3 DNA reads TGTGCCAGCAGTTACTCGGGACCACAGGGCTACGAGCAGTACTTC. It specifies CASSYSGPQGYEQYF.

This clonotype has at least ten counts. The J gene is TRBJ1-1, the V gene TRBV20-1, with TRBD1 matching over 8 bases. The CDR3 has 14 residues. Germline V CDR1 and CDR2: DFQATT, SNEGSKA (reference sequence). V lost 2 bases and J lost 2; bases outside the gene matches: 4. CDR3 protein: CSARIAGGNTEAFF. The DNA for the CDR3 is TGCAGTGCTAGAATTGCAGGGGGCAACACTGAAGCTTTCTTT.

The V gene is TRBV3-1, the J gene TRBJ2-1; a weak D match, TRBD1 (5 bases). Trimming removed 4 bases at V and 5 bases at J, with 9 bases between. This CDR3 region has 13 residues. Germline V gene lookup returns CDR1 LGHDT and CDR2 YNNKEL (reference sequence). The CDR3 DNA is TGTGCCAGCAGCCGCCTGACAGACAATGAGCAGTTCTTC. Translation gives CASSRLTDNEQFF.

This sequence joins TRBV29-1 and TRBJ2-7; tentative D call: TRBD1 (5 bases). Germline assignment: CDR1 SQVTM and CDR2 ANQGSEA. V was clipped by 3 bases and J by 1 base, with 7 bases between them. There are 12 residues in the CDR3. CDR3 loop: CSVDQGSYEQYF. As DNA, the CDR3 is TGCAGCGTTGACCAGGGATCCTACGAGCAGTACTTC.

This clonotype has at least ten counts. This chain's CDR3 is CASSLDRGGIEQYF. DNA of the CDR3: TGTGCCAGCAGTTTAGACAGGGGGGGGATTGAGCAGTACTTC. The chain has TRBV28 and TRBJ2-7; 9 bases match TRBD1. The CDR3 covers 14 residues. After removal of 2 bases from V and 7 bases from J, the junction contained 6 bases not matched to a gene. Germline loops: CDR1 MDHEN, CDR2 SYDVKM.

This clonotype was detected a few times. V usage is TRBV2 and J usage is TRBJ1-5; D is undetermined. V lost 5 bases and J 5 bases, leaving 13 bases between the germline ends. The CDR3 loop spans 14 amino acids. Germline CDR1 is SNHLY and CDR2 is FYNNEI. CDR3 in DNA: TGTGCCAGCAGTTTAGTCCTGGTGGATCAGCCCCAGCATTTT. Encoded protein: CASSLVLVDQPQHF.

The chain links TRBV27 to TRBJ2-3; 7 nucleotides align to TRBD2. CDR1 and CDR2 from the germline V gene are MNHEY and SMNVEV (reference sequence). J was trimmed by 6 bases and V by 6 bases; bases with no gene match: 6. The CDR3 sequence is 13 residues long. As DNA, the CDR3 is TGTGCCAGCAGAGAGCGGGAAAGGGATACGCAGTATTTT. Translation: CASRERERDTQYF.

In this sample, this clonotype turned up many times. The J gene is TRBJ2-5, the V gene TRBV11-2, with 7 bases that match TRBD2. V shed 5 bases and J 7 bases; nucleotides not matched to a gene: 7. The CDR3 is 13 amino acids. Germline loops: CDR1 SGHAT, CDR2 FQNNGV. CDR3 loop: CASSRDYSGTQYF. CDR3 sequence (DNA): TGTGCCAGCAGCAGGGACTACTCAGGGACCCAGTACTTC.

This clonotype was seen a handful of times. The CDR3 DNA reads as TGTGCCAGCAGCCGCAGGGGTAATAGCGCTGAAGCTTTCTTT. Translated, it gives CASSRRGNSAEAFF. This chain joins TRBV11-1 and TRBJ1-1; D possibly corresponds to TRBD1 (6 bases). Deletions cut 5 bases from V and 6 bases from J, with 16 bases between. The germline CDR1 and CDR2 sequences are SGHAT and FQDESV (reference sequence). The CDR3 covers 14 residues.

Many counts were recorded for this clonotype. V and J are TRBV5-1 and TRBJ2-2; D remains ambiguous. From germline, CDR1 is SGHRS and CDR2 YFSETQ. The CDR3 is 14 residues long. Trimming took 0 bases from V and 7 from J, leaving 10 bases between them. The CDR3 region is CASSLAALGGELFF. DNA of the CDR3: TGCGCCAGCAGCTTGGCCGCGCTTGGCGGGGAGCTGTTTTTT.

The chain employs TRBV6-1 and TRBJ1-5; unclear D gene. The CDR3 loop spans 14 amino acids. V dropped 7 bases and J dropped 7 bases, with 17 bases sitting between them. Germline CDR1 MNHNS, CDR2 SASEGT. The CDR3 region has the DNA TGTGCCAGCACAAGTGGGGTAGTTGGCCAGCCCCAGCATTTT. It specifies CASTSGVVGQPQHF.

The V call is TRBV20-1, the J call TRBJ1-2; D is perhaps TRBD1 (6 bases). Trimming took 3 bases from V and 7 from J, leaving 15 bases between them. Germline V gene lookup returns CDR1 DFQATT and CDR2 SNEGSKA (reference sequence). CDR3 length: 13 amino acids. CDR3 sequence: CSASAGAGSGYTF. CDR3 in DNA: TGCAGTGCTAGCGCGGGGGCTGGGTCTGGCTACACCTTC.

The chain uses TRBV5-1 and TRBJ1-2, with 7 bases identical to TRBD1. Germline V gene lookup returns CDR1 SGHRS and CDR2 YFSETQ. The CDR3 runs to 19 residues. With V trimmed by 1 base and J by 0 bases, 15 bases remained unmatched. Here the CDR3 reads CASSLFSRSGQLANYGYTF. CDR3 nucleotides: TGCGCCAGCAGCTTGTTCAGTCGATCGGGACAGTTAGCTAACTATGGCTACACCTTC.

This chain links TRBV29-1 with TRBJ2-7; possibly TRBD2 for D (5 bases). The V gene lost 5 bases and the J gene lost 2 bases, with 13 bases spanning the gap. Per the germline V gene, CDR1 is SQVTM and CDR2 is ANQGSEA. CDR3 length equals 13 residues. The CDR3 region has the DNA TGCAGCGTTCGTGAGGGCCCCGCCTACGAGCAGTACTTC. Encoded protein: CSVREGPAYEQYF.

In this sample, this clonotype turned up a few times. The chain has TRBV20-1 and TRBJ2-3, with 13 bases matching TRBD2. CDR3 length: 15 amino acids. Trimming took 6 bases from V and 4 from J; bases not matched to a gene: 7. Per germline, CDR1 DFQATT and CDR2 SNEGSKA (reference sequence). The CDR3: CSAQGLAGNADTQYF. In nucleotides, the CDR3 is TGCAGTGCCCAGGGACTAGCGGGAAACGCAGATACGCAGTATTTT.

The chain is built from TRBV29-1 and TRBJ1-1, with unresolved D. Trimming shortened V by 5 bases and J by 0 bases, and 4 bases separated the two germline ends. Looked up from germline, CDR1 is SQVTM and CDR2 is ANQGSEA. The CDR3 spans 11 residues. The CDR3 loop is CSVRLNTEAFF. The CDR3 bases are TGCAGCGTTCGACTGAACACTGAAGCTTTCTTT.

The V call is TRBV9, the J call TRBJ2-1; D remains ambiguous. The germline V and J ends were trimmed by 0 bases and 9 bases, with 10 bases remaining between them. Looked up from germline, CDR1 is SGDLS and CDR2 is YYNGEE. The CDR3 extends over 13 amino acids. The CDR3 nucleotides read TGTGCCAGCAGCGTAGGGCAGGTCAGTGAGCAGTTCTTC. This encodes CASSVGQVSEQFF.

Of note for this clonotype: A much bigger clone sits one base away, suggesting this may be a read error. The gene calls are TRBV11-2 and TRBJ1-1; D not certain. The CDR3 loop spans 16 amino acids. Germline-derived CDR1 and CDR2 are SGHAT and FQNNGV. The CDR3 protein is CASSLTGNPMYTETFF. Here the CDR3 DNA reads TGTGCCAGCAGTTTGACGGGGAACCCCATGTACACTGAAACTTTCTTT. Full variable domain (missing parts from reference TRBV11-2 and TRBJ1-1): EAGVAQSPRYKIIEKRQSVAFWCNPISGHATLYWYQQILGQGPKLLIQFQNNGVVDDSQLPKDRFSAERLKGVDSTLKIQPAKLEDSAVYLCASSLTGNPMYTETFFGQGTRLTVV.